This is a list of T cell receptor beta chains from one sample in a study of blood T cell repertoires in COVID-19. Clones were sequenced by immunoSEQ multiplex PCR, and TCRdb holds only the in-frame ones, with some missing. The sample has 150,000 or so clones, about 89% seen once; the top ten hold roughly 10%. Sequencing was performed on peripheral blood. The receptor source for this set is an older woman with COVID-19, enrolled during active disease. CDR3s leave out the opening cysteine and the closing phenylalanine or tryptophan. Some rows have no size entry. The others give once, few or many, or a class for an expanded clone.

CDR3aa	abundance	v_gene
ASSKGGIRSSFGTGGLTQH	once	TRBV21-1
ASSSGNDRVSETQY	-	TRBV7-9
ATSDRRANYGYT	-	TRBV24-1
ASSSGQYNEQF	-	TRBV5-1
AIRQDPNSPLH	-	TRBV10-3
ASSRTGGQETQY	-	TRBV6-5
ASSGGHRGLYNEQF	-	TRBV6-1
ASSTDREGTEAF	-	TRBV19
ASSLIGLQETQY	-	TRBV5-5
ASRLAGIYGYT	few	TRBV12-3/TRBV12-4
ASSSLAFADTQY	-	TRBV9
ASSPGLGATNYGYT	-	TRBV9
ASSDPGTINSPLH	-	TRBV6-1
ASKAGTHEDTQY	-	TRBV2
ASSLGAGLGYGYT	-	TRBV5-5
ASSAGTLGGNTIY	-	TRBV28
ASSRRGAPYEQY	-	TRBV5-4
ASSSDRETYNSPLH	-	TRBV7-9
ASSTGQNSGNTIY	-	TRBV7-9
ASSQASYQEAGANVLT	-	TRBV4-1